A single sample gave rise to the 30 T cell receptor beta chains below, sequenced in a study of naive and memory T cell subsets. Study-wide findings and caveats: Possibly reflecting memory cells re-expressing CD45RA, a few larger clonotypes occurred in naive repertoires, especially CD8.

Two oligonucleotides, mixed equimolar, formed the beta constant-region primer covering TRBC1 and TRBC2. Nested alpha and beta constant-region primers with the SP2 primer drove four PCR rounds on ligated cDNA. TCRdb recomputed calls from the UMI-ligation and nested PCR reads with MiXCR, one row per CDR3 protein. The sample consists of roughly 140,000 distinct CDR3 sequences, approximately 21% of them appearing once. No antigen has been assigned to these receptors. Sequencing used naive CD8+ T cells from blood. The receptors here all came from a human donor in good health.

This clonotype was counted between two and nine times. The chain uses TRBV25-1 and TRBJ1-5; D uncertain. Germline-derived CDR1 and CDR2 are MGHDK and SYGVNS. V was cut by 2 bases and J by 0 bases, with 8 bases left in between. The CDR3 length is 15 residues. The CDR3 nucleotides are TGTGCCAGCAGTGAAAGTACAAGTAGCAATCAGCCCCAGCATTTT. Translation: CASSESTSSNQPQHF.

The chain joins TRBV28 to TRBJ2-7; D possibly matches TRBD1 or TRBD2 (5 bases each). Germline V lookup: CDR1 MDHEN, CDR2 SYDVKM. The CDR3 covers 12 residues. V dropped 6 bases and J dropped 5 bases, with 11 bases sitting between them. This CDR3 is CASSDLGDEQYF. In DNA form, the CDR3 reads TGTGCCAGCAGCGACTTGGGGGACGAGCAGTACTTC.

The gene calls are TRBV28 and TRBJ1-3, with 9 nucleotides matching TRBD1. CDR1 and CDR2 (germline): MDHEN, SYDVKM. This CDR3 comprises 16 residues. V lost 11 bases and J lost 0; bases outside the gene matches: 11. The CDR3 nucleotides read TGTGCCGGCACACGGACAGGGGAACGCTCTGGAAACACCATATATTTT. This encodes CAGTRTGERSGNTIYF.

This clonotype was seen a handful of times. The chain links TRBV4-3 to TRBJ1-4; a possible D gene is TRBD1 (5 bases). The germline gives CDR1 LGHNA, CDR2 YSLEER. The CDR3 covers 13 residues. Deletions cut 5 bases from V and 8 bases from J, with 12 bases between. The CDR3 sequence is CASSVGTGEKLFF. DNA for the CDR3: TGCGCCAGCAGCGTGGGGACGGGGGAAAAACTGTTTTTT.

This clonotype was counted between two and nine times. The chain joins TRBV20-1 to TRBJ2-3, with a possible D match to TRBD2 (6 bases). V lost 1 base and J lost 2, with 13 bases in between. There are 15 residues in the CDR3. Germline V gene data show CDR1 as DFQATT and CDR2 as SNEGSKA (reference sequence). The CDR3 region has the DNA TGCAGTGCTAGAGGTGGACTAATACCCACAGATACGCAGTATTTT. Its protein is CSARGGLIPTDTQYF.

This chain's CDR3 is CASSRASGREPWNEQFF. The CDR3 DNA is TGTGCCAGCAGCAGAGCTAGCGGGAGGGAGCCTTGGAATGAGCAGTTCTTC. V and J are TRBV21-1 and TRBJ2-1; no DNA check was done on the table's D call, TRBD2. TRBV21-1 is recorded as a pseudogene. The CDR3 consists of 17 residues.

The gene calls are TRBV7-9 and TRBJ1-2, with D unclear. CDR1 and CDR2 (germline): SEHNR, FQNEAQ (reference sequence). Trimming took 1 base from V and 5 from J, leaving 8 bases between them. The CDR3 totals 13 residues. The CDR3 here is CASSLESDYGYTF. The DNA for the CDR3 is TGTGCCAGCAGCTTAGAGTCAGATTATGGCTACACCTTC.

This clonotype appeared a few times. The DNA for the CDR3 is TGTGCCAGCAGCTTACTCCCAGGGGCGATAGATACGCAGTATTTT. It is translated as CASSLLPGAIDTQYF. The chain uses TRBV7-9 and TRBJ2-3, with a weak D call TRBD1 (6 bases). CDR3 length: 15 residues. Between the trimmed V and J ends, which lost 2 bases and 5 bases, there was a span of 14 bases. From germline, CDR1 is SEHNR and CDR2 FQNEAQ (reference sequence).

V usage is TRBV28 and J usage is TRBJ2-5; D is ambiguous. CDR1 is MDHEN, CDR2 SYDVKM, per germline. This CDR3 comprises 15 residues. V was shortened by 7 bases and J by 2 bases, with 17 bases between the two germline ends. The CDR3 sequence: CASNPVGLSQETQYF. The CDR3 DNA is TGTGCCAGCAACCCCGTGGGTCTTTCGCAAGAGACCCAGTACTTC.

This clonotype has a handful of counts. This rearrangement joins TRBV5-1 to TRBJ2-3; 10 bases align to TRBD1. J lost 2 bases, V lost 4 bases, and 7 bases had no gene match. The CDR3 is 16 amino acids. CDR1 and CDR2 from the germline V gene are SGHRS and YFSETQ. The CDR3 region is CASSIGTGASTDTQYF. In DNA form, the CDR3 reads TGCGCCAGCAGCATTGGGACAGGGGCGTCCACAGATACGCAGTATTTT.

This chain connects TRBV4-1 to TRBJ2-1; perhaps TRBD2 as D (6 bases). This CDR3 has 16 residues. Germline CDR1 and CDR2: MGHRA and YSYEKL. With 2 bases removed from V and 4 bases from J, the gap between germline ends came to 15 bases. CDR3 region: CASSQSGGSWYNEQFF. The CDR3, as DNA: TGCGCCAGCAGCCAATCTGGGGGGAGTTGGTACAATGAGCAGTTCTTC.

The chain carries TRBV14 and TRBJ2-3, with D possibly matching TRBD2 (6 bases). Looked up from germline, CDR1 is SGHDN and CDR2 is FVKESK. Trimming removed 3 bases at V and 4 bases at J, with 14 bases between. CDR3 length: 15 residues. The CDR3 reads CASSHSGDGSDTQYF. The DNA for the CDR3 is TGTGCCAGCAGCCACTCGGGAGACGGTTCAGATACGCAGTATTTT.

This clonotype has more than one count but fewer than ten. The chain is built from TRBV28 and TRBJ1-5; 8 nucleotides match TRBD1. The junction had 15 bases not matched to a gene; V was cut back by 4 bases and J by 4 bases. The CDR3 extends over 18 amino acids. In germline, CDR1 is MDHEN, CDR2 SYDVKM. CDR3 residues: CASSSQRTGIALNQPQHF. CDR3 DNA sequence: TGTGCCAGCAGTTCACAACGGACAGGGATCGCTTTGAATCAGCCCCAGCATTTT.

This clonotype was observed a handful of times. This sequence joins TRBV9 and TRBJ2-5; D is perhaps TRBD2 (6 bases). Trimming cost V 0 bases and J 3 bases, with 9 bases left between them. The CDR3 spans 14 residues. CDR1 is SGDLS and CDR2 is YYNGEE in the germline V gene. CDR3 amino acids: CASSVGDLEETQYF. The DNA of the CDR3 is TGTGCCAGCAGCGTAGGGGACTTAGAAGAGACCCAGTACTTC.

A few counts support this clonotype. V is TRBV24-1 and J is TRBJ2-1; D remains unclear. CDR1 KGHDR and CDR2 SFDVKD come from the germline V gene. Trimming stripped 0 bases from V and 6 bases from J, with 5 bases between. This CDR3 contains 13 residues. CDR3 in DNA: TGTGCCACCAGTGATTTGGTAGGCAATGAGCAGTTCTTC. Protein: CATSDLVGNEQFF.

The CDR3 DNA reads TGTGCCAGCAGTTTAGTCGAAAATGAGCAGTTCTTC. Amino acid sequence: CASSLVENEQFF. V gene TRBV12-3 or TRBV12-4 combines with J gene TRBJ2-1; no firm D call. The CDR3 is 12 residues long. V shed 1 base and J shed 7 bases, with 5 bases lying between them.

The chain uses TRBV27 and TRBJ2-7; no reliable D call. The CDR3 runs 13 residues. Germline CDR1 reads MNHEY; CDR2 reads SMNVEV (reference sequence). V was shortened by 5 bases and J by 4 bases, with 12 bases between the two germline ends. The CDR3 is CASSLSLDYEQYF. In nucleotides, the CDR3 is TGTGCCAGCAGTCTTTCCCTGGATTACGAGCAGTACTTC.

The chain employs TRBV25-1 and TRBJ2-2, with unresolved D. The germline V gene has CDR1 MGHDK and CDR2 SYGVNS. The CDR3 consists of 13 residues. V gave up 1 base and J gave up 6 bases, with 6 bases separating them. CDR3 coding DNA: TGTGCCAGCAGTGAATCCTGGGCCGGGGAGCTGTTTTTT. Its translation is CASSESWAGELFF.

The table lists this clonotype with many counts. The chain recombines TRBV7-9 with TRBJ1-5; D not resolved. V lost 1 base and J lost 4, with 2 bases in between. The germline V gene encodes CDR1 SEHNR and CDR2 FQNEAQ (reference sequence). The CDR3 loop spans 12 amino acids. CDR3 amino acids: CASSLENQPQHF. CDR3 bases: TGTGCCAGCAGCTTAGAAAATCAGCCCCAGCATTTT.

The chain couples TRBV4-1 to TRBJ2-1, with a tentative D call TRBD1 (5 bases). With 0 bases removed from V and 7 bases from J, the gap between germline ends came to 13 bases. CDR3 length equals 15 residues. Germline CDR1 is MGHRA and CDR2 is YSYEKL. The CDR3: CASSQDTRAINEQFF. CDR3 coding DNA: TGCGCCAGCAGCCAAGATACCAGGGCAATTAATGAGCAGTTCTTC.

V is TRBV10-3 and J is TRBJ1-2; no reliable D call. Germline V lookup: CDR1 ENHRY, CDR2 SYGVKD. Trimming removed 4 bases at V and 2 bases at J, with 14 bases between. The CDR3 loop spans 15 amino acids. CDR3 sequence: CAISAAITLNYGYTF. The CDR3 DNA sequence: TGTGCCATCAGTGCGGCAATCACCTTAAACTATGGCTACACCTTC.

This chain links TRBV4-1 with TRBJ1-5, with a weak D call TRBD1 (5 bases). This CDR3 has 18 amino acids. Germline CDR1 MGHRA, CDR2 YSYEKL. Trimming took 0 bases from V and 2 from J, leaving 17 bases between them. The CDR3 spells CASSQDGRGGVGNQPQHF. The CDR3 DNA reads as TGCGCCAGCAGCCAAGATGGAAGGGGCGGAGTAGGCAATCAGCCCCAGCATTTT.

The V and J genes are TRBV9 and TRBJ2-1, with D tentatively TRBD2 (6 bases). From germline, CDR1 is SGDLS and CDR2 YYNGEE. The CDR3 is made up of 14 amino acids. V shed 4 bases and J shed 12 bases, with 20 bases lying between them. CDR3 loop: CASSIWDSRLGQFF. CDR3 coding DNA: TGTGCCAGCAGCATTTGGGACTCCCGGTTGGGGCAGTTCTTC.

The V and J genes are TRBV6-5 and TRBJ2-4; a weak D match, TRBD1 (6 bases). In germline, CDR1 is MNHEY, CDR2 SVGAGI. The CDR3 is 17 amino acids. V was cut by 6 bases and J by 0 bases, with 18 bases left in between. CDR3 protein: CASRPDPQGLAKNIQYF. Here the CDR3 DNA reads TGTGCCAGCAGGCCCGATCCGCAGGGGCTAGCCAAAAACATTCAGTACTTC.

This chain uses TRBV6-6 with TRBJ2-1; no clear D. Germline CDR1 MNHNY, CDR2 SVGAGI (reference sequence). V was pared by 2 bases and J by 6 bases, with 8 bases between. The CDR3 is made up of 13 amino acids. CDR3 sequence reads: CASSYGTVNEQFF. As DNA, the CDR3 is TGTGCCAGCAGTTACGGAACGGTCAATGAGCAGTTCTTC.

This clonotype was observed a handful of times. The CDR3 DNA sequence: TGTGCCAGCAGTCACCCTTCTGCAGGGTGGGTCATTCAGTACTTC. It specifies CASSHPSAGWVIQYF. V usage is TRBV28 and J usage is TRBJ2-4, with TRBD1 as a possible D gene (5 bases). This CDR3 comprises 15 residues. Per the germline V gene, CDR1 is MDHEN and CDR2 is SYDVKM. Trimming took off 5 bases at V and 9 bases at J, with 20 bases between the two ends.

This clonotype was seen more than once but under ten times. This chain connects TRBV18 to TRBJ2-7, with D hard to call. V was cut by 3 bases and J by 5 bases, with 11 bases left in between. The CDR3 consists of 13 residues. Germline values: CDR1 KGHSH, CDR2 LQKENI. The CDR3 sequence is CASSPGLEDEQYF. CDR3 bases: TGTGCCAGCTCACCGGGTCTTGAGGACGAGCAGTACTTC.

This clonotype was seen a few times. The chain uses TRBV9 and TRBJ2-2; 8 positions agree with TRBD1. With V trimmed by 8 bases and J by 7 bases, 13 bases remained unmatched. There are 15 residues in the CDR3. In germline, CDR1 is SGDLS, CDR2 YYNGEE. As DNA, the CDR3 is TGTGCCAGGGCCGGGAGACAGGGGATTGGCGGGGAGCTGTTTTTT. Amino acids: CARAGRQGIGGELFF.

J is TRBJ2-7 and V is TRBV27; 12 bases map to TRBD2. V gave up 3 bases and J gave up 3 bases; unmatched junction bases: 9. Per germline, CDR1 MNHEY and CDR2 SMNVEV (reference sequence). The CDR3 covers 17 residues. CDR3 coding DNA: TGTGCCAGCAGTTTGCAGGCGGGGGGACTAGCGGGCTACGAGCAGTACTTC. Translation: CASSLQAGGLAGYEQYF.

This clonotype was observed a handful of times. V gene TRBV29-1 combines with J gene TRBJ2-7; TRBD1 matches 8 bases. Germline loops: CDR1 SQVTM, CDR2 ANQGSEA. The CDR3 extends over 16 amino acids. V was clipped by 1 base and J by 2 bases; unmatched bases: 10. The CDR3 here is CSVEATDRGRAYEQYF. CDR3 in DNA: TGCAGCGTTGAAGCCACCGACAGGGGCCGCGCCTACGAGCAGTACTTC.